This T cell receptor beta chain was recovered during a study of cytomegalovirus exposure and HLA in healthy donors. Germline-derived CDR1 and CDR2 are MGHRA and YSYEKL. Trimming at V came to 4 bases and at J to 2 bases, leaving 1 base not matched to a gene. The CDR3 consists of 14 residues. Sequencing was performed with immunoSEQ multiplex PCR; in TCRdb, only in-frame clones are kept and a portion is missing. Counted here are fewer than 250,000 clones, approximately 83% occurring once; the ten biggest clones make up roughly 13%. The chain joins TRBV4-1 to TRBJ1-5; 8 bases are shared with TRBD1. Sample: PBMCs. The TCR originated in a woman aged 25-40 years in good health and CMV-seropositive. The CDR3 reads CASSPDRGNQPQHF. CDR3 nucleotide sequence: TGCGCCAGCAGCCCGGACAGGGGCAATCAGCCCCAGCATTTT.